The 21 T cell receptor beta chains listed next were all sequenced from one sample in a study of OX40 agonist ivuxolimab in advanced cancers. Profiling relied on immunoSEQ multiplex PCR, and the TCRdb table lists in-frame clones only, not all of them. The table shows under 80,000 clones, with around 91% occurring only once. The sequencing here drew on CD4+ or CD8+ T cells sorted from blood, taken in a trial of the OX40 agonist ivuxolimab. The source of these receptors is an adult with an advanced solid tumor such as melanoma, head and neck, liver or kidney cancer.

The V and J genes are TRBV7-2 and TRBJ2-7; D is perhaps TRBD1 (6 bases). This CDR3 is 14 amino acids long. Germline values: CDR1 SGHTA, CDR2 FQGNSA. Trimming took off 0 bases at V and 3 bases at J, with 9 bases between the two ends. The CDR3 spells CASSLAQGDYEQYF. In DNA, the CDR3 is TGTGCCAGCAGCTTAGCACAGGGAGACTACGAGCAGTACTTC.

V usage is TRBV11-3 and J usage is TRBJ2-1, with 7 nucleotides matching TRBD1. Looked up from germline, CDR1 is SGHNT and CDR2 is YENEEA. The CDR3 runs 14 residues. J was trimmed by 8 bases and V by 5 bases; bases with no gene match: 9. The CDR3 region has the DNA TGTGCCAGCAGCCCAGCTCACAGGGGAGATGAGCAGTTCTTC. It specifies CASSPAHRGDEQFF.

This chain links TRBV6-5 with TRBJ1-1; no definite D call. CDR3 length: 15 residues. Per the germline V gene, CDR1 is MNHEY and CDR2 is SVGAGI. V was clipped by 0 bases and J by 0 bases, with 8 bases between them. CDR3 nucleotide sequence: TGTGCCAGCAGTTACTCCACTCGGATGAACACTGAAGCTTTCTTT. Its protein product is CASSYSTRMNTEAFF.

The CDR3 region has the DNA TGTGCCAGCAGCTTACGCCCAGGGGGACAAGAGACCCAGTACTTC. It yields the protein CASSLRPGGQETQYF. The chain uses TRBV7-2 and TRBJ2-5; 7 nucleotides agree with TRBD1. The length of the CDR3 is 15 residues. Germline V gene sequence: CDR1 SGHTA, CDR2 FQGNSA. The trim removed 2 bases at V and 2 bases at J, leaving 5 bases unmatched.

The CDR3 sequence is CASSEEGLADYNEQFF. The CDR3, as DNA: TGTGCCAGCAGTGAAGAGGGACTAGCGGATTACAATGAGCAGTTCTTC. The J gene is TRBJ2-1, the V gene TRBV6-1; TRBD2 matches at 11 bases. V shed 1 base and J 4 bases; nucleotides not matched to a gene: 3. Germline V gives CDR1 MNHNS, CDR2 SASEGT. This CDR3 comprises 16 residues.

The chain combines TRBV4-3 with TRBJ2-2; 8 bases align to TRBD1. The V gene end was trimmed by 0 bases and the J gene end by 2 bases; junction bases not matched to a gene: 11. CDR1 LGHNA and CDR2 YSLEER come from the germline V gene. This CDR3 is 19 amino acids long. In DNA form, the CDR3 reads TGCGCCAGCAGCCAAGATCGGGACAGGCCACCCCCTAACACCGGGGAGCTGTTTTTT. Protein product: CASSQDRDRPPPNTGELFF.

The chain carries TRBV7-8 and TRBJ2-7; D is unresolved. From germline, CDR1 is SGHVS and CDR2 FQNEAQ. The CDR3 is 16 amino acids. V was cut by 0 bases and J by 1 base, with 13 bases left in between. This chain's CDR3 is CASSLAARGRSYEQYF. Written as DNA, the CDR3 is TGTGCCAGCAGCTTAGCCGCTCGAGGCCGGTCCTACGAGCAGTACTTC. Full variable domain (outside the CDR3, taken from reference TRBV7-8 and TRBJ2-7): GAGVSQSPRYKVAKRGQDVALRCDPISGHVSLFWYQQALGQGPEFLTYFQNEAQLDKSGLPSDRFFAERPEGSVSTLKIQRTQQEDSAVYLCASSLAARGRSYEQYFGPGTRLTVT.

This rearrangement joins TRBV7-9 to TRBJ2-5; 7 nucleotides line up with TRBD2. The CDR3 has 14 residues. CDR1 is SEHNR, CDR2 FQNEAQ, per germline (reference sequence). V shed 7 bases, J shed 5 bases, and the junction held 10 bases outside the gene matches. The DNA for the CDR3 is TGTGCCAGCAAACCACGACTAGCTCGTGAGACCCAGTACTTC. Translation gives CASKPRLARETQYF.

Concerning this clone itself: Other nucleotide sequences in the sample specify the same CDR3. The chain recombines TRBV6-5 with TRBJ2-5; D is ambiguous. Trimming cost V 0 bases and J 4 bases, with 6 bases left between them. CDR1 and CDR2 from the germline V gene are MNHEY and SVGAGI. The CDR3 covers 13 residues. CDR3 sequence reads: CASSYSKRETQYF. CDR3 DNA sequence: TGTGCCAGCAGTTACTCGAAGCGAGAGACCCAGTACTTC.

V and J are TRBV13 and TRBJ1-3, with D uncertain. Germline-derived CDR1 and CDR2 are PRHDT and FYEKMQ (reference sequence). Trimming took 5 bases from V and 4 from J, leaving 15 bases between them. The CDR3 extends over 15 amino acids. As DNA, the CDR3 is TGTGCCAGCAGCCCCCCCCGGGAGGCGGGAAACACCATATATTTT. The encoded protein is CASSPPREAGNTIYF.

The CDR3 DNA sequence: TGTGCCAGCAGCGTGAGGGGGCTCAATCAGCCCCAGCATTTT. Translated, it gives CASSVRGLNQPQHF. The V gene is TRBV5-6, the J gene TRBJ1-5; 7 bases are a match to TRBD1. V gave up 4 bases and J gave up 3 bases; unmatched junction bases: 4. Germline values: CDR1 SGHDT, CDR2 YYEEEE. The CDR3 is made up of 14 amino acids.

This chain uses TRBV5-6 with TRBJ2-3; 11 positions match TRBD2. This CDR3 is 15 amino acids long. Per germline, CDR1 SGHDT and CDR2 YYEEEE. V gave up 5 bases and J gave up 6 bases; unmatched junction bases: 8. The CDR3 protein is CASRGLAVNGDTQYF. The CDR3 DNA reads as TGTGCCAGCAGGGGACTAGCGGTAAATGGTGATACGCAGTATTTT.

The V gene is TRBV28, the J gene TRBJ2-7; 7 nucleotides line up with TRBD2. Trimming took 7 bases from V and 2 from J; bases not matched to a gene: 5. This CDR3 region has 13 residues. The V gene's germline CDR1 is MDHEN and CDR2 SYDVKM. In nucleotides, the CDR3 is TGTGCCAGCACCTGGGGACTACCCTACGAGCAGTACTTC. Translating it yields CASTWGLPYEQYF.

The chain has TRBV6-5 and TRBJ1-1, with D hard to call. CDR3 length equals 14 residues. Germline-derived CDR1 and CDR2 are MNHEY and SVGAGI. V was shortened by 0 bases and J by 4 bases, with 9 bases between the two germline ends. CDR3 coding DNA: TGTGCCAGCAGTTACTCCTCTCGTAGCACTGAAGCTTTCTTT. Amino acids: CASSYSSRSTEAFF.

The CDR3: CASSFRQGRTDTQYF. As DNA, the CDR3 is TGTGCCAGCAGTTTCCGGCAGGGAAGGACGGATACGCAGTATTTT. The chain recombines TRBV27 with TRBJ2-3; D perhaps matches TRBD1 (5 bases). Germline V gene sequence: CDR1 MNHEY, CDR2 SMNVEV (reference sequence). V lost 3 bases and J 6 bases, leaving 16 bases between the germline ends. This CDR3 has 15 amino acids.

This chain links TRBV7-3 with TRBJ1-4, with D unclear. This CDR3 has 16 amino acids. Per the germline V gene, CDR1 is SGHTA and CDR2 is FQGTGA. V lost 2 bases and J 7 bases, leaving 17 bases between the germline ends. CDR3: CASSLGVSAVGEKLFF. For the CDR3, the DNA is TGTGCCAGCAGCTTAGGGGTCTCGGCAGTCGGTGAAAAACTGTTTTTT.

In its sample, this clone is medium-sized. The chain couples TRBV4-3 to TRBJ2-5; 10 bases fit TRBD2. The V gene end was trimmed by 4 bases and the J gene end by 5 bases; junction bases not matched to a gene: 4. Germline values: CDR1 LGHNA, CDR2 YSLEER. The CDR3 is made up of 14 amino acids. The CDR3 sequence is CASSRSAGGETQYF. CDR3 sequence (DNA): TGCGCCAGCAGCCGCTCAGCGGGAGGGGAGACCCAGTACTTC.

The chain carries TRBV4-3 and TRBJ2-2; the D is unclear. Trimming stripped 1 base from V and 7 bases from J, with 13 bases between. The CDR3 has 15 residues. CDR1 LGHNA and CDR2 YSLEER come from the germline V gene. The chain's CDR3 is CASSQAPPWGGELFF. The DNA for the CDR3 is TGCGCCAGCAGCCAAGCCCCCCCGTGGGGCGGGGAGCTGTTTTTT.

J is TRBJ2-7 and V is TRBV2; 7 bases match TRBD1. The CDR3 totals 11 residues. V lost 6 bases and J lost 6; bases outside the gene matches: 2. Germline V gene lookup returns CDR1 SNHLY and CDR2 FYNNEI. The CDR3 DNA is TGTGCCAGCAGCGCAGGGGGCGAGCAGTACTTC. It is translated as CASSAGGEQYF.

The chain joins TRBV7-9 to TRBJ2-5; no firm D call. Germline lookup yields CDR1 SEHNR and CDR2 FQNEAQ (reference sequence). The CDR3 is made up of 13 amino acids. V was trimmed by 9 bases and J by 5 bases, leaving 16 bases between them. The CDR3 sequence: CASQRAASETQYF. The CDR3 DNA sequence: TGTGCCAGTCAACGTGCCGCGTCGGAGACCCAGTACTTC.

The chain uses TRBV4-3 and TRBJ2-7; D possibly uses TRBD1 or TRBD2 (5 bases each). The germline gives CDR1 LGHNA, CDR2 YSLEER. The CDR3 covers 15 residues. The V and J ends lost 0 bases and 5 bases respectively, with 14 bases between them. The CDR3 bases are TGCGCCAGCAGCCAAGAGGGGGTAGGGGACCACGAGCAGTACTTC. This encodes CASSQEGVGDHEQYF.